Below, one T cell receptor (beta chain) is given with its context. The CDR3 contains 13 residues. The V end lost 3 bases, the J end lost 5 bases, and 10 bases lay between the germline ends. Per germline, CDR1 LNHDA and CDR2 SQIVND (reference sequence). The sample belongs to a study of cytomegalovirus exposure and HLA in healthy donors. PCR involved 60 Vbeta and 13 Jbeta primers. Profiled with immunoSEQ multiplex PCR; TCRdb holds only in-frame clones, not every one. Of around 190,000 clones in the sample, approximately 86% were seen once. What was sequenced was PBMCs. The receptor comes from a woman aged 18-29 years in good health and CMV-seronegative. The rearrangement links TRBV19 to TRBJ2-5, with D tentatively TRBD2 (5 bases). The CDR3: CASSIPPGETQYF. CDR3 in DNA: TGTGCCAGTAGTATTCCTCCGGGGGAGACCCAGTACTTC.